Reported below is one T cell receptor (beta chain). The antigen this receptor binds is unknown. There are no base qualities to consult, and no much larger clone falls within one base. The library was produced with the immunoSEQ multiplex PCR assay. Rearranged TCR beta chain sequences were amplified with the hsTCRB Kit following the manufacturer's protocol. Sequencing of TCRB libraries was carried out on an Illumina MiSeq. The study's processing was this. The kit vendor's proprietary platform handled demultiplexing, trimming and gene mapping. Drawn from immuneACCESS, this table holds only the in-frame rearrangements with V and J called that TCRdb kept. Clones are partly lost; checked studies trace under half to an unresolved V gene and leave the rest unexplained. The V and J calls and clone size are taken from that table; D and trimming were inferred from the DNA. For this sample there are about 41,000 clones; 78% appear just once. The ten largest account for about 6.3% of the sample.

The data were taken from a study of a mutant IDH1 vaccine in newly diagnosed glioma (dated by TCRdb to the early 2020s). About the investigation overall: Eight vaccinations were administered to patients in weeks 1, 3, 5, 7, 11, 15, 19 and 23, corresponding to visits V03 through V10. For exploratory analyses, longitudinal TCRB deep sequencing was carried out in about two dozen treated patients wherever samples were available. Six visits were used for peripheral blood collection: V03 (baseline), V05, V07, V10, V12 and V13. Prior to enrollment, standard therapy consisting of radiotherapy alone, temozolomide alone, or radiochemotherapy with temozolomide had been administered to patients, with the combination being received by most patients. The roughly 33 treated patients were approximately 60% male and around 40% female, with a mean age of about 38 years. Vaccination was initiated 4-6 weeks after radiotherapy alone, or concurrently with temozolomide cycles in the chemotherapy-containing groups.

The time point label for this specimen denotes: week 23, last vaccination. A 20-mer mutant IDH1 peptide at 300 micrograms in Montanide made up each vaccine dose, which was injected subcutaneously together with topical imiquimod. Donors had newly diagnosed WHO grade 3 or 4 IDH1-mutant astrocytomas with loss of nuclear ATRX. The samples were drawn from NOA16, a multicentre, single-arm, open-label phase I trial in Germany that tested a mutant IDH1 peptide vaccine in humans for the first time. Genomic DNA for TCRB sequencing was isolated from EDTA blood with the DNeasy Blood and Tissue Kit. The CDR3 covers 13 residues, taking in both the cysteine and the phenylalanine. The only DNA kept is the CDR3, 39 bases in frame from the first base. The junction shows trimming of 2 bases on V and 5 bases on J, plus 9 bases between the germline ends. CDR1 LNHDA and CDR2 SQIVND were looked up in the germline V gene (reference sequence).

What the research found in general, with its limitations: Immune responses induced by the vaccine were seen in roughly 92% of patients across multiple MHC alleles. Selection of PBMC samples for TCRB deep sequencing was based on availability. Pseudoprogression appeared unrelated to alterations in the top peripheral T cell clonotypes detected by TCRB sequencing. The authors noted that analyses of patient blood samples could not be reproduced because of sample limitations.

The sequences come from PBMCs, collected from a glioma patient whose treatment included an IDH1 peptide vaccine. The origin of this receptor is a woman between 35 and 50 years old with glioma. Some clones in this sample may be carry-over from other donors' samples. The sequence is built from TRBV19 and TRBJ1-1, with the identity of the D gene unclear. Here the CDR3 is given as CASSIRYGTEAFF. The nucleotide sequence reads TGTGCCAGTAGTATACGGTACGGGACTGAAGCTTTCTTT.